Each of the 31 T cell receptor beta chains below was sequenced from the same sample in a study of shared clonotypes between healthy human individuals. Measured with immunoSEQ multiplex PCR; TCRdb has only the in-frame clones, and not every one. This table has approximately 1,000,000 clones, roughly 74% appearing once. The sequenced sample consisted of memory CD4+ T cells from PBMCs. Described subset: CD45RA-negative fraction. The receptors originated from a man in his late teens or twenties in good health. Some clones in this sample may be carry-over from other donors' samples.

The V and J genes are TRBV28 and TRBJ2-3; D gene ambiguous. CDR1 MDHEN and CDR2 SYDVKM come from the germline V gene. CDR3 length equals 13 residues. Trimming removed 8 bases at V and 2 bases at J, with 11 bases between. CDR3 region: CASVQTSTDTQYF. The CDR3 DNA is TGTGCCAGCGTTCAGACATCCACAGATACGCAGTATTTT.

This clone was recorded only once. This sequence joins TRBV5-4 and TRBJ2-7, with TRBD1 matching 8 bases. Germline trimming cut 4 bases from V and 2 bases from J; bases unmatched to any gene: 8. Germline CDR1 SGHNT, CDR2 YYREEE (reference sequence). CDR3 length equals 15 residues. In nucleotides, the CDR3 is TGTGCCAGCAGCCCTCGACAGGGGTTAGCCTACGAGCAGTACTTC. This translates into CASSPRQGLAYEQYF.

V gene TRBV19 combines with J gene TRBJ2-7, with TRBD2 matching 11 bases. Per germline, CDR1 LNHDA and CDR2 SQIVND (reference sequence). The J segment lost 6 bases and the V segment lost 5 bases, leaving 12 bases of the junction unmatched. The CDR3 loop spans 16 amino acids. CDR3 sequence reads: CASSLLAGGPQSEQYF. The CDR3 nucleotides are TGTGCCAGTAGTCTCTTAGCGGGAGGGCCTCAAAGCGAGCAGTACTTC.

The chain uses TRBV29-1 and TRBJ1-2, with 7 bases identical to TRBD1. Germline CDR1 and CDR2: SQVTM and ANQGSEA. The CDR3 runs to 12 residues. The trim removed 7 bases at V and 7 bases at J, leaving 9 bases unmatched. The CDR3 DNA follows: TGCAGCGCCCGGGACAGATCGGTTGGCTACACCTTC. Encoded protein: CSARDRSVGYTF.

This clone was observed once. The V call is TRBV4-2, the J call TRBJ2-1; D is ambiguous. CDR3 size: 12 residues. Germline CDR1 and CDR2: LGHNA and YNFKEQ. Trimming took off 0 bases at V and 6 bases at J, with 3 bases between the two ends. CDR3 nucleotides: TGTGCCAGCAGCCAAGATGGCAATGAGCAGTTCTTC. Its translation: CASSQDGNEQFF.

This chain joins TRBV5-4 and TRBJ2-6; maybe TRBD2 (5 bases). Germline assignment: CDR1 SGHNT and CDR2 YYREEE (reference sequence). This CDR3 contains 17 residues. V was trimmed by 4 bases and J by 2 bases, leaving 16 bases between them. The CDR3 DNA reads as TGTGCCAGCAGCGTGCGCAAGGGAGTCCCTGGGGCCAACGTCCTGACTTTC. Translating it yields CASSVRKGVPGANVLTF.

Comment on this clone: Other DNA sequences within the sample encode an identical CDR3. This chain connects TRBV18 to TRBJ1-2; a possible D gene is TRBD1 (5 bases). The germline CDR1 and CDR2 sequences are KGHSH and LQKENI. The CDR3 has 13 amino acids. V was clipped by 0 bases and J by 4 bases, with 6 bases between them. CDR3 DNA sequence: TGTGCCAGCTCACCACCGGGGCGCTATGGCTACACCTTC. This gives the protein CASSPPGRYGYTF. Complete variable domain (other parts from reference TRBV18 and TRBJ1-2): NAGVMQNPRHLVRRRGQEARLRCSPMKGHSHVYWYRQLPEEGLKFMVYLQKENIIDESGMPKERFSAEFPKEGPSILRIQQVVRGDSAAYFCASSPPGRYGYTFGSGTRLTVV.

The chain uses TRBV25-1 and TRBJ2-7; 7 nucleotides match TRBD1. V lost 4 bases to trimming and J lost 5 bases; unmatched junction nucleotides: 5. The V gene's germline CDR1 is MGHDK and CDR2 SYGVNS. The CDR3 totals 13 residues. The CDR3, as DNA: TGTGCCAGCAGTGTCCAGGGGGTCGACGAGCAGTACTTC. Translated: CASSVQGVDEQYF.

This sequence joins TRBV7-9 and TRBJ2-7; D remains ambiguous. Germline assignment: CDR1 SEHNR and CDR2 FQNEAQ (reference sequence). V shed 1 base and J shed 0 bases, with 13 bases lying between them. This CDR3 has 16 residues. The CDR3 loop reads CASSLGQTISSYEQYF. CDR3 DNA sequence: TGTGCCAGCAGCTTAGGTCAGACAATAAGCTCCTACGAGCAGTACTTC.

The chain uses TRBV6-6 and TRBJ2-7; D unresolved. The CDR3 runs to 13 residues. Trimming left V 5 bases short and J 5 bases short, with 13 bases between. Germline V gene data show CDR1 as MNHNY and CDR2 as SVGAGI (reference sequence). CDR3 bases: TGTGCCAGCAGTGGCTATGGGCGCGACGAGCAGTACTTC. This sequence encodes CASSGYGRDEQYF.

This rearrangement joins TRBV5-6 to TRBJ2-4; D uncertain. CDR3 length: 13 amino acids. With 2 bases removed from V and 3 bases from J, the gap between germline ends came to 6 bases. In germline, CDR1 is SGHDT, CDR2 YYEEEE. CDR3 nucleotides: TGTGCCAGCAGCTTACAAAACAAAAACATTCAGTACTTC. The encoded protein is CASSLQNKNIQYF.

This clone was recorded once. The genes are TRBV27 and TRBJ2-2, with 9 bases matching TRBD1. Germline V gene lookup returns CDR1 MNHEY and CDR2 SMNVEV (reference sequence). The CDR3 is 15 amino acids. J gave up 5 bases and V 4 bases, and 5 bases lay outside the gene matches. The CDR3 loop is CASSSAGTGTGELFF. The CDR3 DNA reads TGTGCCAGCAGTTCAGCCGGGACAGGGACCGGGGAGCTGTTTTTT.

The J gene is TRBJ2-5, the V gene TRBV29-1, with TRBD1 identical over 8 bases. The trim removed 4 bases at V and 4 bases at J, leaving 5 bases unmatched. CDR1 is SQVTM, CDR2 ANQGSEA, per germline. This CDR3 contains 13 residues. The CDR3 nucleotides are TGCAGCGTTGGATTTGACAGGGGAGAGACCCAGTACTTC. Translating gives CSVGFDRGETQYF.

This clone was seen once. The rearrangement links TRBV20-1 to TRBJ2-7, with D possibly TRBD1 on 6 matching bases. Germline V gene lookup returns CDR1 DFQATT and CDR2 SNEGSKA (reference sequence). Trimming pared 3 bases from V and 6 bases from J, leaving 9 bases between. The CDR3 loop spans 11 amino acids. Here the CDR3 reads CSARPRGEQYF. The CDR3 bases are TGCAGTGCTAGGCCCAGGGGCGAGCAGTACTTC.

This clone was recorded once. CDR3 nucleotides: TGTGCCAGCAGTCAGTGGCTAGCGGGAACCGGGGAGCTGTTTTTT. This codes for CASSQWLAGTGELFF. V gene TRBV2 combines with J gene TRBJ2-2; 9 bases are shared with TRBD2. V shed 5 bases, J shed 5 bases, and the junction held 6 bases outside the gene matches. The CDR3 extends over 15 amino acids. Germline V lookup: CDR1 SNHLY, CDR2 FYNNEI.

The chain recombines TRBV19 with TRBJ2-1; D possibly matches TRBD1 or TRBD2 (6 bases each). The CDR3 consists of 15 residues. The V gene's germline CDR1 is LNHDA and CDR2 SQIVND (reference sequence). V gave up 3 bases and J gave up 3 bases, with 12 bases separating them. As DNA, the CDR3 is TGTGCCAGTAGTATCACCAGGGGAGGCTACAATGAGCAGTTCTTC. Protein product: CASSITRGGYNEQFF. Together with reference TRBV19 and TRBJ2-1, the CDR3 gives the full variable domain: DGGITQSPKYLFRKEGQNVTLSCEQNLNHDAMYWYRQDPGQGLRLIYYSQIVNDFQKGDIAEGYSVSREKKESFPLTVTSAQKNPTAFYLCASSITRGGYNEQFFGPGTRLTVL.

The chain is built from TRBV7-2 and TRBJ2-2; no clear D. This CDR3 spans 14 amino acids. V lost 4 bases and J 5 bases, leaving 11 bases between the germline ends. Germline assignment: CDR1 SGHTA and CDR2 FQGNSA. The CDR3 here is CASSSYPGTGELFF. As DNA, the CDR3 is TGTGCCAGCAGCTCGTACCCCGGTACCGGGGAGCTGTTTTTT. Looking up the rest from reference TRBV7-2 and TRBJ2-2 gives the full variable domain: GAGVSQSPSNKVTEKGKDVELRCDPISGHTALYWYRQSLGQGLEFLIYFQGNSAPDKSGLPSDRFSAERTGGSVSTLTIQRTQQEDSAVYLCASSSYPGTGELFFGEGSRLTVL.

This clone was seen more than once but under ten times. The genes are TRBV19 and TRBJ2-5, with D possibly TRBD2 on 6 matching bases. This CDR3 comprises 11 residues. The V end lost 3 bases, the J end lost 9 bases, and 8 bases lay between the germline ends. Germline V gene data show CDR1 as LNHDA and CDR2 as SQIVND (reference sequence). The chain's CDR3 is CASSIGGAQYF. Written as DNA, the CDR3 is TGTGCCAGTAGTATCGGGGGTGCCCAGTACTTC.

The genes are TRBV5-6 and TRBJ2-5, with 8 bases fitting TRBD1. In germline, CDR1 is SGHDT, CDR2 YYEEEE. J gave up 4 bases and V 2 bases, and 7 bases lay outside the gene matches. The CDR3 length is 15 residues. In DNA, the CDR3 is TGTGCCAGCAGCTTCATCGGGACAGGAGGAGAGACCCAGTACTTC. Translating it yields CASSFIGTGGETQYF.

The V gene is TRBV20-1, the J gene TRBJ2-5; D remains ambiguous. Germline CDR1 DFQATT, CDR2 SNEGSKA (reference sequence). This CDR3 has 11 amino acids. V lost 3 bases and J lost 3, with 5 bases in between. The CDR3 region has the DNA TGCAGTGCTAGCCGGAAAGAGACCCAGTACTTC. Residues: CSASRKETQYF.

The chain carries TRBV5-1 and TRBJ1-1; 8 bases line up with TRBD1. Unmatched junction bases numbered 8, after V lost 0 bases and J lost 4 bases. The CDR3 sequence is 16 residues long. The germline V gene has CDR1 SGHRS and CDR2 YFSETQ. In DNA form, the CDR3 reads TGCGCCAGCAGCTTGGGGACAGGGAATCGGGGCACTGAAGCTTTCTTT. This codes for CASSLGTGNRGTEAFF.

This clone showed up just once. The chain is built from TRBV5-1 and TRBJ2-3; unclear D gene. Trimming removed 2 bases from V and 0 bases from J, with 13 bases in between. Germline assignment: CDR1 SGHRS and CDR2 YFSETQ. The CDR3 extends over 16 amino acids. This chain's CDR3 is CASSLDSRWSTDTQYF. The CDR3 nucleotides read TGCGCCAGCAGCTTAGATAGCCGTTGGAGCACAGATACGCAGTATTTT.

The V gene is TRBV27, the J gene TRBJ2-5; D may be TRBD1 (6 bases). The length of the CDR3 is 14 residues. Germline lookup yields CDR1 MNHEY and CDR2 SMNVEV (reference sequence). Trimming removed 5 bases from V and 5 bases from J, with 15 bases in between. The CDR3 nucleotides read TGTGCCAGCAGTGTAGGGACACAAGGGGAGACCCAGTACTTC. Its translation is CASSVGTQGETQYF.

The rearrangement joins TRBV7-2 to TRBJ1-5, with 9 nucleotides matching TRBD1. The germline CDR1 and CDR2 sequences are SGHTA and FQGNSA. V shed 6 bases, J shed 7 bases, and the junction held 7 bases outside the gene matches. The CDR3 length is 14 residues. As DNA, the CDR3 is TGTGCCAGCAGGCGACAGGGGGTCGGGCAGCCCCAGCATTTT. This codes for CASRRQGVGQPQHF.

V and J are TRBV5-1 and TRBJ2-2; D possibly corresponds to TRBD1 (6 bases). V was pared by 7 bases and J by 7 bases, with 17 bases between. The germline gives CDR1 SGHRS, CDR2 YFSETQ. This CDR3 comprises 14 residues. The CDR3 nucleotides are TGCGCCAGCCGTCCCAGGGGCGTGGGCGGGGAGCTGTTTTTT. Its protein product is CASRPRGVGGELFF.

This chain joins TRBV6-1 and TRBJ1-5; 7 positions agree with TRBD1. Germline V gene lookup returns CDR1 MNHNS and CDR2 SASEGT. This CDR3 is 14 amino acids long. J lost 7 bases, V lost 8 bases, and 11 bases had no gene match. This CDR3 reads CASGNGRGWQPQHF. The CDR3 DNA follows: TGTGCCAGCGGTAACGGCAGGGGGTGGCAGCCCCAGCATTTT.

The chain's CDR3 is CASRLLAGGFEQFF. The CDR3 DNA reads TGTGCCAGCAGGCTTCTAGCGGGAGGGTTTGAGCAGTTCTTC. The chain couples TRBV27 to TRBJ2-1; 12 bases line up with TRBD2. J gave up 9 bases and V 6 bases, and 6 bases lay outside the gene matches. Germline V gene lookup returns CDR1 MNHEY and CDR2 SMNVEV (reference sequence). CDR3 length: 14 amino acids.

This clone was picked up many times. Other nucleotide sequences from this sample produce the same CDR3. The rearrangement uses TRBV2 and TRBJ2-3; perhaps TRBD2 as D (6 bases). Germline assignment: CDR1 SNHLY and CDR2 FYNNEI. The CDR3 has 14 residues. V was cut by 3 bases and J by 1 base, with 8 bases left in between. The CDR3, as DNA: TGTGCCAGCAGTGAGGGCGGGGGCACAGATACGCAGTATTTT. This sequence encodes CASSEGGGTDTQYF.

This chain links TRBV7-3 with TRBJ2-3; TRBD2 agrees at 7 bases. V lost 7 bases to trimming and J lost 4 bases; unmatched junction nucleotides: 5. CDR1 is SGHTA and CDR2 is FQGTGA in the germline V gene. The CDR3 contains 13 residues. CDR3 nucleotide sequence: TGTGCCAGCATGGCGGGAGCGGCAGATACGCAGTATTTT. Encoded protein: CASMAGAADTQYF. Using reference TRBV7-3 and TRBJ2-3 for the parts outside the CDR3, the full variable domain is GAGVSQTPSNKVTEKGKYVELRCDPISGHTALYWYRQSLGQGPEFLIYFQGTGAADDSGLPNDRFFAVRPEGSVSTLKIQRTERGDSAVYLCASMAGAADTQYFGPGTRLTVL.

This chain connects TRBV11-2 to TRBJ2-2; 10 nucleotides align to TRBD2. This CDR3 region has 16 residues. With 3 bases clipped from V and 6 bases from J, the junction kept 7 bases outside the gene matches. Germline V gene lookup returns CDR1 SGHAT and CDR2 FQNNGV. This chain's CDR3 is CASSFRASGSSGELFF. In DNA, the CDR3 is TGTGCCAGCAGCTTTCGGGCTAGCGGGAGTTCCGGGGAGCTGTTTTTT.

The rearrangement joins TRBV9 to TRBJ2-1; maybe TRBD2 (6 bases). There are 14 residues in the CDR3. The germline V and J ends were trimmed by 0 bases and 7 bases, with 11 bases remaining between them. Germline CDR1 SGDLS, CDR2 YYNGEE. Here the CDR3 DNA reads TGTGCCAGCAGCGTAGCTACGGGGGTGAATGAGCAGTTCTTC. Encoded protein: CASSVATGVNEQFF.